This T cell receptor (beta chain) was sequenced for a study of T-cell reconstitution after alpha-beta-depleted transplantation in children (dated by TCRdb to between 2015 and 2016). With respect to the entire study: T-cell immune reconstitution after TCRalphabeta/CD19-depleted allogeneic hematopoietic cell transplantation in children was quantitatively tracked in the study by means of TCR repertoire profiling. Here is what the overall study found, with its caveats: In some patients, the high TCRbeta diversity seen at day 60 was put down to recipient T cells and intrathymic progenitors that had survived conditioning. Over the following months the frequencies of hyperexpanded clones went down, and after one year T-cell counts and TCRbeta diversity were mostly credited to newly produced T cells. Apparently early alphabetaT-cell count recovery about two months after transplant reportedly relied on only several hundred rapidly expanded clones derived from non-depleted graft cells.

This clonotype has ten or more counts. Its antigen remains unidentified. Base qualities are not recorded, but no much larger clone differs from it by a single base. The cysteine opens and the phenylalanine closes a CDR3 of 13 amino acids. Of all the DNA, just the CDR3 is kept, 39 bases in frame from base 1. Trimming removed 5 bases from V and 1 base from J, leaving 9 bases between the germline ends. The germline V gene encodes CDR1 MDHEN and CDR2 SYDVKM. Library generation was performed with PCR. Data came from an Illumina HiSeq 2500. Molecular barcoding was employed in the preparation of TCR libraries, with unique molecular identifiers being used to normalize TCRbeta repertoire quantification. Using fastp at Q25 and MiXCR, TCRdb reprocessed the public reads and kept productive beta chains. When rows share a CDR3 protein, they turn into one entry using the most common DNA and genes. The sample contains 25,000 to 35,000 distinct CDR3 sequences, around 7% of them found a single time. The top ten clones comprise around 26% of the sample.

Per the publication, the time point label means: day 60 (about 2 months) after transplantation. The treatment or condition label, read with the paper, signifies: allogeneic hematopoietic cell transplantation with graft depleted of TCRalphabeta T cells and CD19 B cells. TCRalphabeta/CD19-depleted allogeneic hematopoietic cell grafts were given to the transplant recipients, all of whom were children. Sequenced here: peripheral blood, sampled 60 days after TCRalphabeta/CD19-depleted stem cell transplant. Recombination connected TRBV28 to TRBJ2-7; the D gene assignment is ambiguous. This receptor was taken from a child less than two years old who had a stem cell transplant for acute myeloid leukemia, so the T cells may come from the graft donor. The CDR3 protein: CASSPTGSYEQYF. The nucleotides read TGTGCCAGCAGTCCGACTGGTTCCTACGAGCAGTACTTC.